The sequence of this T cell receptor beta chain was determined in a study of CD8 T cells in ankylosing spondylitis. General study findings and limits: Reports say disease-linked clones showed up significantly more in matched ankylosing spondylitis synovial fluid. CD8+ by phenotype, disease-linked clones were relatively rare in peripheral blood.

The CDR3 is made up of 13 amino acids. V was pared by 9 bases and J by 1 base, with 10 bases between. Germline assignment: CDR1 MDHEN and CDR2 SYDVKM. This clonotype was detected ten times or more. Its antigen is as yet unknown. 5'-RACE, quantitative and with molecular barcodes, yielded the TCR beta libraries. TCRdb re-analysed the 5' RACE reads in MiXCR, keeping a single row per CDR3 protein. The data hold roughly 240,000 distinct CDR3 sequences, with 7.5% to 9.5% observed a single time. The receptor comes from a female donor with ankylosing spondylitis or in good health (not recorded which). V usage is TRBV28 and J usage is TRBJ2-1, with unresolved D. The sequenced sample was blood, either unsorted or a sorted T cell fraction (not recorded which). The CDR3 coding sequence is TGTGCCAGTAGGGCGCCTTCCTACAATGAGCAGTTCTTC. Its protein product is CASRAPSYNEQFF.